These T cell receptor beta chains were read from a single sample in a study of OX40 agonist ivuxolimab in advanced cancers. Clones were read by immunoSEQ multiplex PCR, and TCRdb kept only the in-frame ones, dropping some. Of 90,000 to 150,000 clones in the sample, more than 80% were seen once. The sequencing used CD4+ or CD8+ T cells sorted from blood, collected in a trial of the OX40 agonist ivuxolimab. These receptors were obtained from an adult with an advanced solid tumor such as melanoma, head and neck, liver or kidney cancer. The conserved cysteine and the conserved F or W are not part of the CDR3 here. The D gene is left open where the match is weak.

v_gene: TRBV30; d_gene: .; j_gene: TRBJ1-6; CDR3aa: AWNDRNPWYSPLH
v_gene: TRBV19; d_gene: TRBD2; j_gene: TRBJ2-3; CDR3aa: ATSGGGAADTQY
v_gene: TRBV7-3; d_gene: .; j_gene: TRBJ1-6; CDR3aa: ASSLTGLGNSPLH
v_gene: TRBV6-5; d_gene: .; j_gene: TRBJ1-1; CDR3aa: ASSESGQTEAF
v_gene: TRBV5-6; d_gene: .; j_gene: TRBJ2-5; CDR3aa: ASSLEQPLRLQETQY
v_gene: TRBV5-1; d_gene: .; j_gene: TRBJ1-1; CDR3aa: ASSSGQTGEAF
v_gene: TRBV9; d_gene: .; j_gene: TRBJ1-1; CDR3aa: ASSVGTGSVF
v_gene: TRBV2; d_gene: .; j_gene: TRBJ2-7; CDR3aa: ASRQTENYEQY
v_gene: TRBV2; d_gene: .; j_gene: TRBJ1-2; CDR3aa: ASSAEGNGYT
v_gene: TRBV7-2; d_gene: .; j_gene: TRBJ1-2; CDR3aa: ASSFGSLRGYT
v_gene: TRBV27; d_gene: .; j_gene: TRBJ2-7; CDR3aa: ASTRHAGLFYEQY
v_gene: TRBV7-2; d_gene: TRBD1; j_gene: TRBJ2-2; CDR3aa: ASSRYDRGWTGELF
v_gene: TRBV30; d_gene: .; j_gene: TRBJ1-2; CDR3aa: ACWTWTSYGYT
v_gene: TRBV6-5; d_gene: .; j_gene: TRBJ1-4; CDR3aa: ASSYSGAYNEKLF
v_gene: TRBV2; d_gene: .; j_gene: TRBJ2-7; CDR3aa: ASNSQGQHYEQY
v_gene: TRBV28; d_gene: .; j_gene: TRBJ1-2; CDR3aa: ASISGDTRNYGYT
v_gene: TRBV11-1; d_gene: .; j_gene: TRBJ2-3; CDR3aa: ASSLAQGSDTQY
v_gene: TRBV28; d_gene: .; j_gene: TRBJ1-2; CDR3aa: ASSSSLTRASNYGYT
v_gene: TRBV6-6; d_gene: .; j_gene: TRBJ2-7; CDR3aa: ASSRPNNEQY
v_gene: TRBV4-3; d_gene: .; j_gene: TRBJ2-7; CDR3aa: ASSQEKGYEQY
v_gene: TRBV30; d_gene: TRBD1; j_gene: TRBJ2-7; CDR3aa: AWSDRVTGVYEQY
v_gene: TRBV7-9; d_gene: .; j_gene: TRBJ1-5; CDR3aa: ASSLSGTNQPQH
v_gene: TRBV6-5; d_gene: .; j_gene: TRBJ2-7; CDR3aa: ASSLQGPLEQY
v_gene: TRBV7-9; d_gene: .; j_gene: TRBJ2-1; CDR3aa: ASSETNEQF
v_gene: TRBV28; d_gene: .; j_gene: TRBJ1-2; CDR3aa: ASSLNGNYGYT
v_gene: TRBV30; d_gene: TRBD1; j_gene: TRBJ2-3; CDR3aa: AWSGGRGNSDTQY
v_gene: TRBV7-9; d_gene: TRBD1; j_gene: TRBJ2-4; CDR3aa: ASSFGQGLGKNIQY
v_gene: TRBV28; d_gene: .; j_gene: TRBJ2-1; CDR3aa: ASNRLFGEQF
v_gene: TRBV7-9; d_gene: TRBD1; j_gene: TRBJ1-6; CDR3aa: ASSGGTGNSPLH
v_gene: TRBV4-3; d_gene: .; j_gene: TRBJ2-2; CDR3aa: ASSLRAGELF
v_gene: TRBV5-6; d_gene: .; j_gene: TRBJ1-1; CDR3aa: ASRESGRTTEAF
v_gene: TRBV7-9; d_gene: TRBD2; j_gene: TRBJ2-7; CDR3aa: ASSRGGDPTYEQY
v_gene: TRBV6-5; d_gene: .; j_gene: TRBJ1-5; CDR3aa: ASSSPYSNQPQH
v_gene: TRBV5-3; d_gene: .; j_gene: TRBJ1-2; CDR3aa: ASPLGPWDYGYT
v_gene: TRBV5-4; d_gene: .; j_gene: TRBJ1-3; CDR3aa: ASSLGHQASGNTIY
v_gene: TRBV19; d_gene: .; j_gene: TRBJ2-5; CDR3aa: ASSIRETQY
v_gene: TRBV5-4; d_gene: .; j_gene: TRBJ1-2; CDR3aa: ASSLSQYGYT
v_gene: TRBV28; d_gene: TRBD2; j_gene: TRBJ2-5; CDR3aa: ASSSSASGGAKETQY
v_gene: TRBV30; d_gene: .; j_gene: TRBJ1-5; CDR3aa: AWSVTDHQPQH